A single sample is the source of the 22 T cell receptor beta chains below, sequenced in a study of cytomegalovirus exposure and HLA in healthy donors (TCRdb year 2017). Receptor libraries were prepared by the immunoSEQ multiplex PCR assay. A mixture of 60 forward primers for TCR Vbeta segments and 13 reverse primers for TCR Jbeta segments was used in the multiplex PCR. Entries here come from immuneACCESS through TCRdb and include only in-frame sequences with V and J called. Some clones fail to appear in such tables; in the studies checked, an unresolved V gene covers under half of the shortfall, and the cause of the remainder is unknown. The sample table on file contains tens of thousands of clones. Of the sample, approximately 2% falls within the top ten clones. What was sequenced was PBMCs. These receptors were obtained from a woman aged 18-29 years in good health and CMV-seronegative.

The CDR3: CASSPPLSSYNEQFF. The DNA of the CDR3 is TGTGCCAGCTCACCTCCGTTGAGCTCCTACAATGAGCAGTTCTTC. The rearrangement uses TRBV18 and TRBJ2-1; D ambiguous. The V gene lost 3 bases and the J gene lost 0 bases, with 9 bases spanning the gap. The CDR3 runs to 15 residues. Germline V gene lookup returns CDR1 KGHSH and CDR2 LQKENI.

The V and J genes are TRBV18 and TRBJ1-1, with D hard to call. The CDR3 consists of 13 residues. The ends were cut back, 4 bases at V and 1 base at J, with 7 bases in the middle. Germline V CDR1 and CDR2: KGHSH, LQKENI. The CDR3 region is CASSLRGNTEAFF. The CDR3 coding sequence is TGTGCCAGCTCACTTCGGGGGAACACTGAAGCTTTCTTT.

The genes are TRBV9 and TRBJ1-2; 10 bases are shared with TRBD1. V lost 4 bases, J lost 7 bases, and 4 bases stayed unmatched. In germline, CDR1 is SGDLS, CDR2 YYNGEE. The CDR3 length is 13 residues. CDR3 sequence reads: CASSRQGAGGYTF. CDR3 bases: TGTGCCAGCAGCAGACAGGGGGCGGGTGGCTACACCTTC.

This chain connects TRBV11-3 to TRBJ1-2; D is ambiguous. V was cut by 1 base and J by 4 bases, with 4 bases left in between. CDR3 length equals 12 residues. Germline assignment: CDR1 SGHNT and CDR2 YENEEA. The CDR3 sequence is CASSLGGYGYTF. The CDR3 nucleotides are TGTGCCAGCAGCTTAGGCGGCTATGGCTACACCTTC.

The V call is TRBV5-1, the J call TRBJ1-2; 10 positions agree with TRBD1. The CDR3 is 14 residues long. CDR1 is SGHRS and CDR2 is YFSETQ in the germline V gene. The V gene end was trimmed by 4 bases and the J gene end by 2 bases; junction bases not matched to a gene: 2. CDR3 coding DNA: TGCGCCAGCAGCCTGACAGGGGGCAACTATGGCTACACCTTC. Its protein is CASSLTGGNYGYTF.

J is TRBJ2-5 and V is TRBV10-3; 8 bases agree with TRBD2. The V gene's germline CDR1 is ENHRY and CDR2 SYGVKD. CDR3 length equals 15 residues. Germline trimming cut 6 bases from V and 5 bases from J; bases unmatched to any gene: 11. The CDR3 loop reads CAIRTGGGLLETQYF. The CDR3 nucleotides are TGTGCCATCAGGACCGGGGGGGGGCTCCTGGAGACCCAGTACTTC.

V usage is TRBV18 and J usage is TRBJ1-2, with 8 bases lining up with TRBD1. V dropped 2 bases and J dropped 4; count of bases not matched to a gene: 6. Per the germline V gene, CDR1 is KGHSH and CDR2 is LQKENI. There are 15 residues in the CDR3. This CDR3 is CASSPAGQALYGYTF. The CDR3, as DNA: TGTGCCAGCTCACCAGCGGGACAGGCGCTCTATGGCTACACCTTC.

This chain joins TRBV28 and TRBJ1-1; D is perhaps TRBD1 (6 bases). V lost 3 bases, J lost 4 bases, and 15 bases lay in between. Germline V gene lookup returns CDR1 MDHEN and CDR2 SYDVKM. The CDR3 loop spans 15 amino acids. The chain's CDR3 is CASSFLGARGTEAFF. The CDR3 DNA is TGTGCCAGCAGTTTCTTGGGGGCGCGAGGCACTGAAGCTTTCTTT.

The chain carries TRBV7-9 and TRBJ1-2; D gene unclear. The length of the CDR3 is 14 residues. V was cut by 5 bases and J by 2 bases, with 12 bases left in between. Germline V gene lookup returns CDR1 SEHNR and CDR2 FQNEAQ (reference sequence). This CDR3 is CASSPERRNYGYTF. Written as DNA, the CDR3 is TGTGCCAGCAGCCCCGAGCGAAGAAACTATGGCTACACCTTC.

The rearrangement links TRBV6-5 to TRBJ2-2, with a tentative D call TRBD1 (6 bases). Germline V lookup: CDR1 MNHEY, CDR2 SVGAGI. CDR3 length: 14 amino acids. Trimming removed 6 bases from V and 6 bases from J, with 14 bases in between. In DNA form, the CDR3 reads TGTGCCAGCAGCAGGGGCCTAGGCTCCGGGGAGCTGTTTTTT. Protein product: CASSRGLGSGELFF.

Written as DNA, the CDR3 is TGTGCCAGCAGTTACCGGAGTGAAGCTTTCTTT. It translates to CASSYRSEAFF. The rearrangement joins TRBV6-5 to TRBJ1-1; D is uncertain. The CDR3 has 11 amino acids. CDR1 is MNHEY, CDR2 SVGAGI, per germline. With 2 bases removed from V and 7 bases from J, the gap between germline ends came to 5 bases.

Remarks on this clone: At one end the junction does not follow the germline gene, possibly because of a read error. The V call is TRBV7-7, the J call TRBJ2-3; D gene unclear. CDR1 and CDR2 from the germline V gene are SSHAT and FNYEAQ (reference sequence). The CDR3 has 14 residues. CDR3 protein: CASSLGLSTDTQYF. CDR3 nucleotide sequence: TGTGCTAGCAGCTTGGGCCTATCCACAGATACGCAGTATTTT. Together with reference TRBV7-7 and TRBJ2-3, the CDR3 gives the full variable domain: GAGVSQSPRYKVTKRGQDVTLRCDPISSHATLYWYQQALGQGPEFLTYFNYEAQPDKSGLPSDRFSAERPEGSISTLTIQRTEQRDSAMYRCASSLGLSTDTQYFGPGTRLTVL.

CDR3 sequence reads: CASNGGGAGETQYF. Written as DNA, the CDR3 is TGTGCCAGCAATGGCGGGGGGGCCGGGGAGACCCAGTACTTC. J is TRBJ2-5 and V is TRBV2; 9 nucleotides line up with TRBD2. CDR1 is SNHLY and CDR2 is FYNNEI in the germline V gene. There are 14 residues in the CDR3. V was pared by 7 bases and J by 5 bases, with 8 bases of the junction left unmatched.

This chain links TRBV28 with TRBJ2-7; D is uncertain. Per the germline V gene, CDR1 is MDHEN and CDR2 is SYDVKM. V lost 3 bases, J lost 0 bases, and 18 bases lay in between. This CDR3 has 17 residues. In DNA form, the CDR3 reads TGTGCCAGCAGTTTCACCCCGGAGACGACTGGCTCCTACGAGCAGTACTTC. Protein: CASSFTPETTGSYEQYF.

The V call is TRBV15, the J call TRBJ1-2; D gene ambiguous. Looked up from germline, CDR1 is LNHNV and CDR2 is YYDKDF (reference sequence). With 3 bases removed from V and 4 bases from J, the gap between germline ends came to 15 bases. The CDR3 length is 15 residues. Here the CDR3 DNA reads TGTGCCACCAGCAGCCATGGCGGGCCGGCCTATGGCTACACCTTC. Protein: CATSSHGGPAYGYTF. Complete variable domain (other parts from reference TRBV15 and TRBJ1-2): DAMVIQNPRYQVTQFGKPVTLSCSQTLNHNVMYWYQQKSSQAPKLLFHYYDKDFNNEADTPDNFQSRRPNTSFCFLDIRSPGLGDTAMYLCATSSHGGPAYGYTFGSGTRLTVV.

CDR3 loop: CASGDRSNTGELFF. CDR3 sequence (DNA): TGTGCCAGCGGGGACAGATCGAACACCGGGGAGCTGTTTTTT. The gene calls are TRBV9 and TRBJ2-2; the match to TRBD1 covers 7 bases. The V gene end was trimmed by 7 bases and the J gene end by 0 bases; junction bases not matched to a gene: 3. The CDR3 sequence is 14 residues long. The germline V gene encodes CDR1 SGDLS and CDR2 YYNGEE.

The chain links TRBV18 to TRBJ1-4, with D unclear. From germline, CDR1 is KGHSH and CDR2 LQKENI. The CDR3 has 14 amino acids. V was trimmed by 3 bases and J by 0 bases, leaving 5 bases between them. In nucleotides, the CDR3 is TGTGCCAGCTCACCCTATTCAACTAATGAAAAACTGTTTTTT. Translating gives CASSPYSTNEKLFF. The whole variable domain, filled in from reference TRBV18 and TRBJ1-4, reads NAGVMQNPRHLVRRRGQEARLRCSPMKGHSHVYWYRQLPEEGLKFMVYLQKENIIDESGMPKERFSAEFPKEGPSILRIQQVVRGDSAAYFCASSPYSTNEKLFFGSGTQLSVL.

The chain links TRBV5-1 to TRBJ2-7; 9 bases agree with TRBD2. V was pared by 1 base and J by 3 bases, with 5 bases of the junction left unmatched. In germline, CDR1 is SGHRS, CDR2 YFSETQ. This CDR3 is 15 amino acids long. CDR3 in amino acids: CASSLWERGDYEQYF. The CDR3 DNA follows: TGCGCCAGCAGCTTGTGGGAGCGGGGGGACTACGAGCAGTACTTC.

This chain links TRBV30 with TRBJ2-5; D might be TRBD2 (7 bases). This CDR3 is 13 amino acids long. CDR1 and CDR2 from the germline V gene are GTSNPN and SVGIG (reference sequence). Deletions cut 2 bases from V and 5 bases from J, with 12 bases between. In DNA, the CDR3 is TGTGCCTGGAGTCTTAAGGGGGGGGAGACCCAGTACTTC. This translates into CAWSLKGGETQYF.

This sequence joins TRBV6-1 and TRBJ1-5; 7 bases agree with TRBD1. The CDR3 runs 16 residues. J was trimmed by 5 bases and V by 4 bases; bases with no gene match: 11. In germline, CDR1 is MNHNS, CDR2 SASEGT. CDR3 loop: CASSAYLDRSYQPQHF. The CDR3 DNA reads TGTGCCAGCAGTGCCTATCTGGACAGGTCCTATCAGCCCCAGCATTTT.

The genes are TRBV6-6 and TRBJ1-6, with D possibly TRBD1 on 6 matching bases. Looked up from germline, CDR1 is MNHNY and CDR2 is SVGAGI (reference sequence). The CDR3 loop spans 13 amino acids. V lost 11 bases, J lost 7 bases, and 15 bases lay in between. CDR3 loop: CALGAAGNSPLHF. The CDR3 nucleotides read TGTGCCCTGGGGGCGGCCGGCAATTCACCCCTCCACTTT.

CDR3 sequence (DNA): TGTGCCAGCAGCTTAACCCGACAGGGCCAGGAGACCCAGTACTTC. Its translation is CASSLTRQGQETQYF. The chain links TRBV7-9 to TRBJ2-5; 7 nucleotides agree with TRBD1. The trim removed 2 bases at V and 5 bases at J, leaving 8 bases unmatched. CDR3 length: 15 amino acids. From germline, CDR1 is SEHNR and CDR2 FQNEAQ (reference sequence).